The rows below give T cell receptor beta chains drawn from one sample of a study of T cell responses to AZD1222 COVID-19 vaccine. Libraries were prepared by immunoSEQ multiplex PCR; TCRdb keeps only in-frame clonotypes and omits some of them. The table lists about 92,000 clones, 91% of them singletons, with 6.5% to 8.5% in the top ten. Specimen: peripheral blood, collected on day 0 of AZD1222 vaccination. The receptor source for this set is an adult in good health. Both conserved end residues are part of each CDR3. A D gene is named only where the DNA matches it firmly. Clone size is stated in some rows and not others, as once, few, many or a class when expanded.

clone size | J gene | D gene | V gene | CDR3 protein | CDR3 DNA
. | TRBJ2-1 | . | TRBV19 | CASSLGLLNNEQFF | TGTGCCAGTAGTTTGGGACTTCTTAACAATGAGCAGTTCTTC
. | TRBJ2-7 | . | TRBV19 | CASSIDPTGSYEQYF | TGTGCCAGTAGTATAGATCCGACAGGCTCCTACGAGCAGTACTTC
once | TRBJ1-1 | . | TRBV7-3 | CASSSFEDTEAFF | TGTGCCAGCAGCTCCTTTGAGGACACTGAAGCTTTCTTT
. | TRBJ2-5 | . | TRBV3-1/TRBV3-2 | CASSQGRRGETQYF | TGTGCCAGCAGCCAAGGGCGGAGGGGGGAGACCCAGTACTTC
once | TRBJ2-2 | . | TRBV2 | CASSSDYTGELFF | TGTGCCAGCAGTTCAGACTACACCGGGGAGCTGTTTTTT
. | TRBJ2-5 | . | TRBV25-1 | CASSISGTQETQYF | TGTGCCAGCAGCATTTCGGGGACCCAAGAGACCCAGTACTTC
. | TRBJ1-5 | . | TRBV20-1 | CSASLHSNQPQHF | TGCAGTGCTAGTTTACATAGCAATCAGCCCCAGCATTTT
. | TRBJ1-3 | TRBD1 | TRBV5-4 | CASSLGQGPSGNTIYF | TGTGCCAGCAGCTTGGGACAGGGGCCGTCTGGAAACACCATATATTTT
. | TRBJ1-2 | TRBD1 | TRBV5-5 | CASSLVEGQGASGYTF | TGTGCCAGCAGCTTGGTCGAGGGACAGGGGGCTTCTGGCTACACCTTC
. | TRBJ2-7 | TRBD1 | TRBV7-3 | CASSLGQSGYEQYF | TGTGCCAGCAGCTTGGGACAGTCCGGGTACGAGCAGTACTTC
. | TRBJ1-1 | . | TRBV2 | CASKLTNTEAFF | TGTGCCAGCAAACTCACGAACACTGAAGCTTTCTTT
. | TRBJ1-2 | . | TRBV6-5 | CASSYSDRIYGYTF | TGTGCCAGCAGTTACTCGGACAGAATTTATGGCTACACCTTC
few | TRBJ1-6 | . | TRBV15 | CATSRDQLIGSSPLHF | TGTGCCACCAGCAGAGATCAACTGATCGGGAGTTCACCCCTCCACTTT
. | TRBJ2-1 | . | TRBV27 | CASSFVPDKPRNEQFF | TGTGCCAGCAGTTTTGTCCCGGACAAACCGCGGAATGAGCAGTTCTTC
. | TRBJ1-5 | . | TRBV28 | CAGAGAGDNQPQHF | TGTGCCGGGGCCGGGGCAGGGGACAATCAGCCCCAGCATTTT
. | TRBJ2-1 | . | TRBV2 | CASSRLDNEQFF | TGTGCCAGCAGTAGACTTGACAATGAGCAGTTCTTC
. | TRBJ1-1 | . | TRBV9 | CASSYQRNTEAFF | TGTGCCAGCAGCTATCAGCGAAACACTGAAGCTTTCTTT
. | TRBJ1-2 | . | TRBV5-6 | CASSLVGVGDYGYTF | TGTGCCAGCAGCTTGGTAGGTGTGGGTGACTATGGCTACACCTTC